This T cell receptor beta chain was sequenced during a study of blood T cell repertoires in COVID-19. The overall study: Specimens from acute and convalescent COVID-19 originated in the United States, Italy and Spain. Nucleic acid was either cDNA or gDNA, and it came from T cells, B-cell-depleted T cells, or PBMCs.

After removal of 6 bases from V and 0 bases from J, the junction contained 8 bases not matched to a gene. Looked up from germline, CDR1 is SQVTM and CDR2 is ANQGSEA. The CDR3 contains 15 residues. Assay: immunoSEQ multiplex PCR; the TCRdb copy retains only in-frame clones and omits some. The table includes around 370,000 clones, under 95% detected once. Sequenced sample: peripheral blood. The receptor comes from a woman between 18 and 29 years old who had recovered from COVID-19. The chain combines TRBV29-1 with TRBJ2-5; 9 positions match TRBD2. The CDR3 DNA follows: TGCAGCGTCCGAGGGAAGCGGGAGGACCAAGAGACCCAGTACTTC. This sequence encodes CSVRGKREDQETQYF. Supplemented by reference TRBV29-1 and TRBJ2-5, the full variable domain reads SAVISQKPSRDICQRGTSLTIQCQVDSQVTMMFWYRQQPGQSLTLIATANQGSEATYESGFVIDKFPISRPNLTFSTLTVSNMSPEDSSIYLCSVRGKREDQETQYFGPGTRLLVL.